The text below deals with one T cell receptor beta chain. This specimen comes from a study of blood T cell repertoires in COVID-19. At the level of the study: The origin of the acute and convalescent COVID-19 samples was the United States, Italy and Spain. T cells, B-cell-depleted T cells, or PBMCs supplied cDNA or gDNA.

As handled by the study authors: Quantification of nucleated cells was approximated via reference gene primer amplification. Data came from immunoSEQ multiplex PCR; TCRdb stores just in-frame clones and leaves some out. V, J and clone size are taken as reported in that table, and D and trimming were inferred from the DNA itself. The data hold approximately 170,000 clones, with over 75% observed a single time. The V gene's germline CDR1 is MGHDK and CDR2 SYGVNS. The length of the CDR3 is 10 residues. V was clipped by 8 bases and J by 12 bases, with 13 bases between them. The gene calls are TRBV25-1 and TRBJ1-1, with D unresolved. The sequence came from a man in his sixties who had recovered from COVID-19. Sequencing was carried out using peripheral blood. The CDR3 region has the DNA TGTGCCAGCGGGCTTCTGGAAACTTTCTTT. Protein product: CASGLLETFF.